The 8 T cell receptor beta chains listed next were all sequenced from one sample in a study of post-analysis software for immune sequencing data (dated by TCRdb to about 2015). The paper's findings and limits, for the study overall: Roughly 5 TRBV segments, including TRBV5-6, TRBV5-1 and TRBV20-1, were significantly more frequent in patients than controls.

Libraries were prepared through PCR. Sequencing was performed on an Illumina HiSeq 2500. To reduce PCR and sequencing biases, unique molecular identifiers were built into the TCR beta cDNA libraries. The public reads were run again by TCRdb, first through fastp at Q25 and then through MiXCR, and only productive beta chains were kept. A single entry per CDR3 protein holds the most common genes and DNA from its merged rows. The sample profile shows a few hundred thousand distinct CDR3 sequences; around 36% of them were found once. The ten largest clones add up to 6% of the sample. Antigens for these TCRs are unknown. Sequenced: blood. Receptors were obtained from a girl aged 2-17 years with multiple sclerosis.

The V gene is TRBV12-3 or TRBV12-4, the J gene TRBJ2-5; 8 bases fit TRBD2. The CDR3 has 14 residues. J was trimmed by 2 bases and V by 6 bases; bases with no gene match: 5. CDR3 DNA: TGTGCCAGCAGGGGGACTAGTTTTCAAGAGACCCAGTACTTC. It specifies CASRGTSFQETQYF.

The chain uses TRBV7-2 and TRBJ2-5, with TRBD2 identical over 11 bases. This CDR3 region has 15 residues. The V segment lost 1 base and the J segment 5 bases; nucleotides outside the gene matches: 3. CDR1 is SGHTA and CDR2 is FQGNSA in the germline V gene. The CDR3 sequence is CASSLVSGGAETQYF. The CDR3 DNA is TGTGCCAGCAGCTTAGTTAGCGGGGGGGCCGAGACCCAGTACTTC.

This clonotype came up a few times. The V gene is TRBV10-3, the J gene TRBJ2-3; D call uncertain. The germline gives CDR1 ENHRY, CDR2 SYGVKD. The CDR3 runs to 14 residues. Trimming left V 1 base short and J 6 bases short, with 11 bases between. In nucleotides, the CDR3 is TGTGCCATCAGTGAGTACGCAAAAGGGGATACGCAGTATTTT. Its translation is CAISEYAKGDTQYF.

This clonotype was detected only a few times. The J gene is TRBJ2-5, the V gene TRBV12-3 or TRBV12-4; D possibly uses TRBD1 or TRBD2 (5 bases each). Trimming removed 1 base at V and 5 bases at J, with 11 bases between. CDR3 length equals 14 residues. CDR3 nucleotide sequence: TGTGCCAGCAGTTTAGGGGGACGGATGGAGACCCAGTACTTC. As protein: CASSLGGRMETQYF.

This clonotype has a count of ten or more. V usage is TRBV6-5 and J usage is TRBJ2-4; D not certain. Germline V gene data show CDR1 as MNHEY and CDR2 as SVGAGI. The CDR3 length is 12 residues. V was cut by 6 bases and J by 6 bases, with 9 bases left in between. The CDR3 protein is CASRSSGNIQYF. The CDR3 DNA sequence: TGTGCCAGCAGATCATCTGGAAACATTCAGTACTTC.

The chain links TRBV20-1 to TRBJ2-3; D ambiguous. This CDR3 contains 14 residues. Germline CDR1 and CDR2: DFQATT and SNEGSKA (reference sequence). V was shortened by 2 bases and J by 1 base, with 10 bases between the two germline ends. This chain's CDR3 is CSARSDAGTDTQYF. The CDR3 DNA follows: TGCAGTGCTAGATCGGATGCTGGCACAGATACGCAGTATTTT.

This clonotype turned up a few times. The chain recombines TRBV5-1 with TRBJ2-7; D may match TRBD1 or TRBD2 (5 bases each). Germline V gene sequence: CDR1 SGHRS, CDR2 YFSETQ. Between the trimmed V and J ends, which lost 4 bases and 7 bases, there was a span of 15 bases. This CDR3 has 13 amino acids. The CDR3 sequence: CASSPRDEGEQYF. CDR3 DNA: TGCGCCAGCAGCCCCCGGGACGAGGGAGAGCAGTACTTC.

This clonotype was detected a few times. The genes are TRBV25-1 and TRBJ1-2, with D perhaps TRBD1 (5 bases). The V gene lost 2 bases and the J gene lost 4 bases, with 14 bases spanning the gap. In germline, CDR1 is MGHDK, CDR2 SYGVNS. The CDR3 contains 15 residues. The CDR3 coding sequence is TGTGCCAGCAGTGAAGGGGACGGGAAGGGCTATGGCTACACCTTC. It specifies CASSEGDGKGYGYTF.